The 10 T cell receptor beta chains listed next were all sequenced from one sample in a study of cytomegalovirus exposure and HLA in healthy donors. Repertoires were generated with immunoSEQ multiplex PCR, while TCRdb's copy carries only in-frame clones and drops some. The sample has some 45,000 clones, 94% seen once. Sequenced: PBMCs. These receptor sequences come from a woman aged 18-35 years in good health and CMV-seropositive.

V is TRBV6-5 and J is TRBJ2-7; 7 bases are shared with TRBD1. The CDR3 totals 13 residues. V lost 2 bases, J lost 6 bases, and 4 bases stayed unmatched. Germline CDR1 reads MNHEY; CDR2 reads SVGAGI. DNA for the CDR3: TGTGCCAGCAGTTACCTGACAGGGAGCGAGCAGTACTTC. Amino acid sequence: CASSYLTGSEQYF.

The chain joins TRBV14 to TRBJ2-1; 15 nucleotides match TRBD2. There are 16 residues in the CDR3. Germline values: CDR1 SGHDN, CDR2 FVKESK. With V trimmed by 4 bases and J by 9 bases, 7 bases remained unmatched. The CDR3 nucleotides are TGTGCCAGCAGCCGCGGGTGGGGACTAGCGGGAGGTGAGCAGTTCTTC. Translated, it gives CASSRGWGLAGGEQFF.

V and J are TRBV5-5 and TRBJ1-3; TRBD1 is a possible D gene (6 bases). Germline CDR1 is SGHKS and CDR2 is YYEKEE (reference sequence). V lost 1 base to trimming and J lost 1 base, with 9 bases between them. This CDR3 comprises 15 residues. CDR3 protein: CASSLLQGSGNTIYF. The DNA for the CDR3 is TGTGCCAGCAGCTTGCTACAGGGATCTGGAAACACCATATATTTT.

V is TRBV7-8 and J is TRBJ2-7; no firm D call. V was clipped by 1 base and J by 3 bases, with 10 bases between them. Germline values: CDR1 SGHVS, CDR2 FQNEAQ. CDR3 length: 14 residues. The CDR3 coding sequence is TGTGCCAGCAGCTTAGAGTTACAGTTCTACGAGCAGTACTTC. Its protein product is CASSLELQFYEQYF.

The rearrangement joins TRBV28 to TRBJ2-7; no clear D. Germline V gene data show CDR1 as MDHEN and CDR2 as SYDVKM. The CDR3 spans 15 residues. The ends were cut back, 4 bases at V and 3 bases at J, with 16 bases in the middle. The DNA for the CDR3 is TGTGCCAGCAGTTCCCGCCGGGTATCCCTCTACGAGCAGTACTTC. This encodes CASSSRRVSLYEQYF.

The chain has TRBV6-5 and TRBJ2-5; perhaps TRBD1 as D (6 bases). V was cut by 3 bases and J by 7 bases, with 15 bases left in between. Germline V gene sequence: CDR1 MNHEY, CDR2 SVGAGI. The CDR3 totals 14 residues. As DNA, the CDR3 is TGTGCCAGCAGTTATTCGGGACAAGACGGGACCCAGTACTTC. This translates into CASSYSGQDGTQYF.

This rearrangement joins TRBV9 to TRBJ2-3, with 8 nucleotides matching TRBD2. Germline V lookup: CDR1 SGDLS, CDR2 YYNGEE. The length of the CDR3 is 13 residues. With V trimmed by 1 base and J by 11 bases, 6 bases remained unmatched. CDR3 sequence reads: CASSVSSGMVQYF. The CDR3 DNA reads as TGTGCCAGCAGCGTAAGTAGCGGGATGGTGCAGTATTTT.

This clone was seen a handful of times. This sequence joins TRBV5-4 and TRBJ2-7; a weak D match, TRBD2 (5 bases). This CDR3 has 14 amino acids. CDR1 and CDR2 from the germline V gene are SGHNT and YYREEE (reference sequence). V lost 4 bases to trimming and J lost 7 bases, with 18 bases between them. The CDR3: CASSTAFRTGEQYF. CDR3 DNA: TGTGCCAGCAGCACCGCCTTCCGAACGGGGGAGCAGTACTTC.

The chain's CDR3 is CATSGSWGAYEQYF. The CDR3 DNA reads TGTGCCACTAGCGGGAGTTGGGGGGCCTACGAGCAGTACTTC. This sequence joins TRBV19 and TRBJ2-7; 10 nucleotides align to TRBD2. This CDR3 contains 14 residues. Germline CDR1 and CDR2: LNHDA and SQIVND (reference sequence). With 10 bases clipped from V and 2 bases from J, the junction kept 8 bases outside the gene matches.

The V gene is TRBV30, the J gene TRBJ2-5; 14 bases fit TRBD2. Trimming took 5 bases from V and 5 from J; bases not matched to a gene: 10. The CDR3 sequence is 16 residues long. CDR1 is GTSNPN, CDR2 SVGIG, per germline (reference sequence). The CDR3 loop is CAWDLGLAGVLETQYF. The CDR3 DNA reads as TGTGCCTGGGACCTGGGACTAGCGGGAGTTCTGGAGACCCAGTACTTC.